A selection of T cell receptor beta chains follows, all from one sample in a study of blood T cells in healthy people across ages. TCRdb recomputed calls from the 5' RACE reads with MiXCR, one row per CDR3 protein. The table shows over 1,300,000 distinct CDR3 sequences, with approximately 59% occurring only once. Specimen: blood. The receptors were sampled from a man aged 18 to 30 in good health. Both conserved end residues are part of each CDR3.

j_call v_call cdr3_aa
TRBJ1-2 TRBV28 CAGSGGTHGYTF
TRBJ2-1 TRBV5-1 CASSLGQLKDEQFF
TRBJ2-7 TRBV7-2 CASSLRGQGPYEQYF
TRBJ2-3 TRBV28 CASSSLEEGHTDTQYF
TRBJ2-3 TRBV18 CASSPFGTGGTDTQYF
TRBJ2-4 TRBV9 CASSVAGTSGGSQNIQYF
TRBJ1-5 TRBV7-2 CASSLGTGGRQHF
- TRBV20-1 CSATSPTGTSGTPYEQYF
TRBJ1-2 TRBV27 CASRSGVGGGYTF
TRBJ2-7 TRBV4-1 CASSPLGVGGSSYEQYF
TRBJ2-1 TRBV2 CASSEEGDAYNEQFF
TRBJ2-1 TRBV20-1 CSARTGEPPGTQFF
TRBJ2-1 TRBV2 CASSEGISGEQFF
TRBJ2-5 TRBV6-2/TRBV6-3 CASSYSGQGYF
TRBJ1-1 TRBV6-1 CASNPIDGPGQGFTEAFF
TRBJ1-2 TRBV6-5 CASSYSGLGNGYTF
TRBJ2-1 TRBV28 CASTLPWRTGEHEQFF
TRBJ2-1 TRBV29-1 CSCRAPEAEQFF
TRBJ2-5 TRBV7-2 CASRRLAGPQETQYF
TRBJ1-1 TRBV3-1 CASTSTVAGTEAFF
TRBJ2-1 TRBV14 CASSQGTSGYKEQFF
TRBJ2-5 TRBV10-3 CAIRPTGTAEETQYF
TRBJ2-1 TRBV4-2 CASRKGLLAGDNEQFF
TRBJ2-7 TRBV29-1 CSVAEQGATEQYF
TRBJ2-7 TRBV12-3/TRBV12-4 CASSLIVGLEQYF